This is a list of T cell receptor beta chains from one sample in a study of siplizumab effects on memory and regulatory T cells. Sequenced by immunoSEQ multiplex PCR; TCRdb stores in-frame clones only, minus some. Of about 56,000 clones detected, less than 98% appear once; the ten largest clones hold 0.85% to 1.4%. Sample: naive CD8+ T cells sorted from blood. All receptors derive from a human donor in good health. Each CDR3 is given with its conserved first and last residue. A D gene is named only where the DNA matches it firmly. Rows give clone size only sometimes, using once, few, many, or a class for an expanded clone.

v_call,d_call,clone_size,j_call,cdr3_aa,cdr3_nt
TRBV7-9,NA,NA,TRBJ1-2,CASSLAGNYGYTF,TGTGCCAGCAGCTTAGCAGGGAACTATGGCTACACCTTC
TRBV9,TRBD2,NA,TRBJ2-3,CASSFSGSPTDTQYF,TGTGCCAGCAGCTTTAGCGGGAGCCCCACAGATACGCAGTATTTT
TRBV28,NA,NA,TRBJ1-1,CASRGVGLGHMDAEAFF,TGTGCCAGCAGAGGGGTAGGCTTAGGGCATATGGACGCTGAAGCTTTCTTT
TRBV28,NA,NA,TRBJ1-1,CASSPQGRVAEAFF,TGTGCCAGCAGTCCCCAGGGTAGGGTCGCTGAAGCTTTCTTT
TRBV27,NA,NA,TRBJ1-1,CASSLSRDTEAFF,TGTGCCAGCAGTTTATCCAGGGACACTGAAGCTTTCTTT
TRBV28,NA,NA,TRBJ2-1,CASSPRVRVINEQFF,TGTGCCAGCAGCCCGAGGGTTAGGGTTATCAATGAGCAGTTCTTC
TRBV19,NA,NA,TRBJ2-7,CASRPGRGPYEQYF,TGTGCCAGTCGGCCGGGACGCGGGCCCTACGAGCAGTACTTC
TRBV28,TRBD2,NA,TRBJ2-5,CASSFPGTSGKQTQYF,TGTGCCAGCAGTTTCCCAGGGACTAGCGGGAAACAGACCCAGTACTTC
TRBV9,TRBD1,NA,TRBJ2-4,CASSATGGAENIQYF,TGTGCCAGCAGCGCGACAGGGGGCGCAGAGAACATTCAGTACTTC
TRBV7-2,NA,NA,TRBJ1-5,CASSPFGLGFGNQPQHF,TGTGCCAGCAGCCCATTCGGGCTGGGGTTTGGCAATCAGCCCCAGCATTTT
TRBV18,NA,few,TRBJ2-7,CASSSQETYEQYF,TGTGCCAGCTCATCACAGGAGACCTACGAGCAGTACTTC
TRBV9,NA,NA,TRBJ2-1,CASSVVGGVGNEQFF,TGTGCCAGCAGCGTAGTTGGGGGAGTGGGGAATGAGCAGTTCTTC
TRBV4-2,NA,NA,TRBJ2-7,CASSQQGYEQYF,TGTGCCAGCAGCCAACAGGGCTACGAGCAGTACTTC
TRBV9,NA,NA,TRBJ1-1,CASSDGTLNTEAFF,TGTGCCAGCAGCGATGGGACACTGAACACTGAAGCTTTCTTT
TRBV13,NA,NA,TRBJ1-1,CASSLGQTLWSNTEAFF,TGTGCCAGCAGCTTAGGACAGACTTTGTGGTCTAACACTGAAGCTTTCTTT
TRBV5-1,NA,NA,TRBJ2-7,CASSSTWEYSYEQYF,TGCGCCAGCAGCTCCACGTGGGAGTACAGCTACGAGCAGTACTTC
TRBV27,NA,NA,TRBJ2-7,CASSYKTEYEQYF,TGTGCCAGCAGTTACAAGACAGAGTACGAGCAGTACTTC
TRBV6-1,NA,NA,TRBJ2-1,CASSEVGRANEQFF,TGTGCCAGCAGTGAGGTGGGACGAGCAAATGAGCAGTTCTTC
TRBV15,TRBD1,NA,TRBJ1-1,CATSRDGQATNAFF,TGTGCCACCAGCAGAGACGGACAGGCAACGAATGCTTTCTTT
TRBV6-5,TRBD2,NA,TRBJ2-5,CASSYAPGGETQYF,TGTGCCAGCAGTTACGCACCCGGGGGGGAGACCCAGTACTTC
TRBV5-6,NA,NA,TRBJ1-5,CASSLRIGDGGYSNQPQHF,TGTGCCAGCAGCTTGAGAATCGGGGACGGGGGATATAGCAATCAGCCCCAGCATTTT
TRBV27,NA,NA,TRBJ1-1,CASSLGGWNTEAFF,TGTGCCAGCAGTTTAGGGGGTTGGAACACTGAAGCTTTCTTT
TRBV5-6,NA,NA,TRBJ1-6,CASSFPGDSPLHF,TGTGCCAGCAGCTTCCCAGGGGATTCACCCCTCCACTTT
TRBV19,TRBD2,NA,TRBJ2-1,CASRLAASSYNEQFF,TGTGCCAGTCGACTAGCGGCGAGCTCCTACAATGAGCAGTTCTTC
TRBV29-1,TRBD2,NA,TRBJ2-2,CSGGGTGELFF,TGCAGCGGCGGGGGGACCGGGGAGCTGTTTTTT
TRBV29-1,NA,NA,TRBJ2-7,CSVKTRSYEQYF,TGCAGCGTTAAGACTAGGTCCTACGAGCAGTACTTC
TRBV30,NA,once,TRBJ2-1,CAWSGGTSSYNEQFF,TGTGCCTGGAGTGGGGGGACGAGCTCCTACAATGAGCAGTTCTTC
TRBV11-2,NA,NA,TRBJ1-2,CASSIGDRHGYTF,TGTGCCAGCAGCATCGGAGATCGTCATGGCTACACCTTC
TRBV5-4,NA,once,TRBJ1-1,CASSFQELTEAFF,TGTGCCAGCAGCTTCCAGGAGTTAACTGAAGCTTTCTTT
TRBV28,NA,NA,TRBJ2-1,CASTSGLGNEQFF,NA
TRBV7-7,TRBD2,once,TRBJ2-5,CASSLLAGGRETQYF,TGTGCTAGCAGCCTACTAGCGGGAGGGCGAGAGACCCAGTACTTC
TRBV29-1,TRBD2,NA,TRBJ2-7,CSVTGVAGLEQYF,TGCAGCGTGACCGGGGTAGCGGGTCTCGAGCAGTACTTC
TRBV19,TRBD2,NA,TRBJ2-1,CASSFPGLADSSYNEQFF,TGTGCCAGTAGTTTCCCTGGACTAGCGGACAGCTCCTACAATGAGCAGTTCTTC
TRBV5-1,NA,NA,TRBJ1-1,CASSLETGENTEAFF,TGCGCCAGCAGCTTGGAGACAGGTGAGAACACTGAAGCTTTCTTT
TRBV19,NA,NA,TRBJ1-4,CASSPGRERVKLFF,TGTGCCAGTAGCCCCGGGAGGGAGAGAGTAAAACTGTTTTTT
TRBV5-6,NA,NA,TRBJ2-7,CASSFVTTYEQYF,TGTGCCAGCAGCTTCGTCACGACCTACGAGCAGTACTTC
TRBV5-1,NA,NA,TRBJ2-7,CASSLGGEGYEQYF,TGCGCCAGCAGCTTGGGTGGCGAGGGCTACGAGCAGTACTTC
TRBV13,TRBD2,once,TRBJ2-2,CASSSDGAGDTGELFF,TGTGCCAGCAGCTCCGACGGAGCGGGAGACACCGGGGAGCTGTTTTTT
TRBV9,TRBD1,NA,TRBJ1-4,CASSVEGQGLEKLFF,TGTGCCAGCAGCGTAGAGGGACAGGGACTAGAAAAACTGTTTTTT
TRBV6-1,NA,NA,TRBJ2-1,CASNESNNEQFF,TGTGCCAGCAATGAGAGCAACAATGAGCAGTTCTTC
TRBV7-3,TRBD1,NA,TRBJ2-7,CASSRGTGPSYEQYF,TGTGCCAGCAGCCGGGGGACAGGGCCCTCCTACGAGCAGTACTTC
TRBV5-5,NA,NA,TRBJ2-7,CASSLGGGTYEQYF,TGTGCCAGCAGCTTGGGAGGCGGAACCTACGAGCAGTACTTC
TRBV15,TRBD2,NA,TRBJ2-5,CATSSPHDRLAGSEGETQYF,TGTGCCACCAGCAGCCCTCACGATAGACTAGCGGGCTCAGAGGGTGAGACCCAGTACTTC
TRBV28,NA,NA,TRBJ1-1,CASSFRGPTEAFF,TGTGCCAGCAGTTTTCGGGGCCCCACTGAAGCTTTCTTT
TRBV7-8,TRBD1,NA,TRBJ1-2,CASSQGQEPYGYTF,TGTGCCAGCAGCCAAGGACAGGAACCCTATGGCTACACCTTC
TRBV19,TRBD2,once,TRBJ2-1,CASSIDLAGGSYNEQFF,TGTGCCAGTAGTATAGATCTAGCGGGAGGATCCTACAATGAGCAGTTCTTC
TRBV7-9,NA,NA,TRBJ2-3,CASSPSPEITDTQYF,TGTGCCAGCAGCCCCAGCCCAGAAATCACAGATACGCAGTATTTT
TRBV27,NA,NA,TRBJ1-5,CASSLKGRGQPQHF,TGTGCCAGCAGTTTAAAGGGTCGCGGTCAGCCCCAGCATTTT
TRBV27,TRBD1,NA,TRBJ2-7,CASSLSGQYYEQYF,TGTGCCAGCAGTTTATCGGGACAGTACTACGAGCAGTACTTC
TRBV9,NA,NA,TRBJ2-3,CASSATKLGSDTQYF,TGTGCCAGCAGCGCCACTAAGTTAGGGTCAGATACGCAGTATTTT
TRBV4-1,TRBD1,NA,TRBJ2-7,CASSPPGTGNHEQYF,TGCGCCAGCAGCCCCCCCGGGACAGGGAACCACGAGCAGTACTTC
TRBV4-1,NA,NA,TRBJ2-7,CASSRGSGYEQYF,TGCGCCAGCAGCCGGGGGAGTGGGTACGAGCAGTACTTC
TRBV7-3,NA,NA,TRBJ2-3,CASSSGGTDTQYF,TGTGCCAGCAGCTCGGGTGGCACAGATACGCAGTATTTT